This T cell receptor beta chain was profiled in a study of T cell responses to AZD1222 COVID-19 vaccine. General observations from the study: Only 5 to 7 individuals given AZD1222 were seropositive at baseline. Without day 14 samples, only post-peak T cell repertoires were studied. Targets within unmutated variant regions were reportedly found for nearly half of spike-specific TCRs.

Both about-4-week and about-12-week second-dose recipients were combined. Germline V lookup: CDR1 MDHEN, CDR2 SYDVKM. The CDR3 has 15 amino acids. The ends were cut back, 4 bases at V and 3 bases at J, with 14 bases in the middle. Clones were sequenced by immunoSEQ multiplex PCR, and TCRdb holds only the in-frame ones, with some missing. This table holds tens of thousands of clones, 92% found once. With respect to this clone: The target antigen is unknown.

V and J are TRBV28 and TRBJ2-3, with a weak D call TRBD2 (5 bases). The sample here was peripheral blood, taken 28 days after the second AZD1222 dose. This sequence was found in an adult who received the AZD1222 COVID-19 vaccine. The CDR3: CASSYFGLDTDTQYF. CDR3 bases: TGTGCCAGCAGTTACTTCGGACTTGATACAGATACGCAGTATTTT.